This T cell receptor beta chain was identified during a study of radiotherapy plus CTLA-4 blockade in lung cancer. About the study: The study recorded objective responses in roughly a sixth of patients and disease control in around 31%.

About this clone itself: Its antigen is unknown.

The repertoire was sequenced with immunoSEQ multiplex PCR; TCRdb's copy has only in-frame clones and lacks some. The sample holds 60,000 to 70,000 clones, less than 80% seen once. Trimming at V came to 4 bases and at J to 7 bases, leaving 16 bases not matched to a gene. Germline V gene sequence: CDR1 MGHRA, CDR2 YSYEKL. The CDR3 consists of 17 residues. Study results and limitations: Radiotherapy plus ipilimumab was followed by expansion in blood of tumor-derived TCR clones.

This material consisted of peripheral blood, taken from a patient treated with radiotherapy plus ipilimumab. The gene calls are TRBV4-1 and TRBJ1-1, with 9 bases that match TRBD1. The sequence came from a human donor with non-small cell lung cancer who had a complete response to radiotherapy plus ipilimumab. The CDR3, as DNA: TGCGCCAGCAGCCGGGGAGGCGGGACAGGGTTAAACGGTGAAGCTTTCTTT. Translated: CASSRGGGTGLNGEAFF.